The rows below give T cell receptor beta chains drawn from one sample of a study of blood T cells in healthy people across ages. TCRdb re-called the 5' RACE reads with MiXCR, one entry per CDR3 protein. This repertoire shows roughly 1 million distinct CDR3 sequences, almost 25% found once; its top ten account for around 0.7%. The same sample was also studied in work on T cells of mothers and their children.

Sequenced input: blood. The source is a girl aged 2 to 9 in good health. The CDR3 runs from the conserved cysteine through the conserved F or W. D genes are given only for firm matches. The size of a clone is reported for some rows only, either as once, few or many, or as a class for expanded clones.

d_call	j_call	v_call	clone_size	cdr3_aa	cdr3_nt
NA	TRBJ2-5	TRBV28	few	CASSLGEAETQYF	TGTGCCAGCAGTTTAGGGGAAGCAGAGACCCAGTACTTC
TRBD2	TRBJ2-5	TRBV6-5	NA	CASSYSSSGGSETQYF	TGTGCCAGCAGTTACTCGTCTAGCGGGGGATCAGAGACCCAGTACTTC
NA	TRBJ2-1	TRBV29-1	NA	CSTDSQGSYNEQFF	TGCAGCACAGATTCCCAGGGTTCCTACAATGAGCAGTTCTTC
NA	TRBJ2-4	TRBV7-2	NA	CASSLLEGANIQYF	TGTGCCAGCAGCTTATTGGAGGGGGCAAACATTCAGTACTTC
TRBD2	TRBJ2-5	TRBV29-1	few	CSAVLAGGPIRYF	TGCAGCGCTGTACTAGCGGGAGGTCCGATTAGGTACTTC
NA	TRBJ2-7	TRBV3-1	few	CASSHPEEEQYF	TGTGCCAGCAGCCACCCGGAGGAAGAGCAGTACTTC
NA	TRBJ1-1	TRBV7-2	NA	CASSFERVTEAFF	TGTGCCAGCAGTTTCGAGAGGGTAACTGAAGCTTTCTTT
NA	TRBJ2-1	TRBV6-5	NA	CASRVLSGAPSYNEQFF	TGTGCCAGCAGGGTATTGTCCGGGGCCCCCTCCTACAATGAGCAGTTCTTC
TRBD1	TRBJ2-1	TRBV7-2	many	CASSRTGSYNEQFF	TGTGCCAGTAGTCGGACAGGTTCCTACAATGAGCAGTTCTTC
NA	TRBJ2-3	TRBV7-2	NA	CASSLVSATDTQYF	TGTGCCAGCAGCTTAGTGTCAGCCACAGATACGCAGTATTTT
TRBD1	TRBJ1-1	TRBV19	many	CATLPGQGGQTEAFF	TGTGCCACTTTACCGGGACAGGGTGGTCAGACTGAAGCTTTCTTT
NA	TRBJ2-5	TRBV5-1	few	CASSSRGRGEAQYF	TGCGCCAGCAGCTCCAGGGGGAGGGGAGAGGCCCAGTACTTC
TRBD2	TRBJ2-7	TRBV28	NA	CASALPLAGSDYEQYF	TGTGCCAGCGCACTCCCTCTAGCGGGGTCCGACTACGAGCAGTACTTC
TRBD2	TRBJ2-1	TRBV9	once	CASSVVSGGRNEQFF	TGTGCCAGCAGCGTAGTTTCGGGGGGGCGGAATGAGCAGTTCTTC
TRBD1	TRBJ1-4	TRBV6-6	NA	CASSYAGQGNERLFF	TGTGCCAGCAGTTACGCTGGACAGGGTAATGAAAGACTGTTTTTT
NA	TRBJ1-2	TRBV14	NA	CASSHRVGNSPYGYTF	TGTGCCAGCAGCCATCGGGTAGGGAACAGCCCCTATGGCTACACCTTC
NA	TRBJ2-1	TRBV7-3	NA	CASSLGDTRPYNEQFF	TGTGCCAGCAGCTTAGGGGACACCCGGCCCTACAATGAGCAGTTCTTC
NA	TRBJ1-4	TRBV7-9	few	CASSTYTGSNEKLFF	TGTGCCAGCAGCACCTACACAGGTTCGAATGAAAAACTGTTTTTT
NA	TRBJ2-1	TRBV6-5	NA	CASRGLGNGQFF	TGTGCCAGCAGGGGCTTAGGCAATGGGCAGTTCTTC
NA	TRBJ2-3	TRBV7-2	NA	CASRPGRTDTQYF	TGTGCCAGCAGGCCAGGGAGAACAGATACGCAGTATTTT
NA	TRBJ2-7	TRBV4-1	NA	CASSQGPAVEQYF	TGCGCCAGCAGCCAAGGTCCAGCGGTCGAGCAGTACTTC
TRBD2	TRBJ2-3	TRBV7-3	NA	CASSLRGGEDTQYF	TGTGCCAGCAGCCTCCGCGGGGGGGAGGATACGCAGTATTTT
NA	TRBJ1-6	TRBV6-1	few	CASSVVPGTGVFSPLHF	TGTGCCAGCAGTGTAGTGCCCGGGACTGGGGTTTTTTCACCCCTCCACTTT
NA	TRBJ1-2	TRBV6-2/TRBV6-3	many	CASSPGGYGYTF	TGTGCCAGCAGCCCCGGTGGGTATGGCTACACCTTC
NA	TRBJ2-2	TRBV20-1	NA	CSAPGEVNTGELFF	TGCAGTGCACCAGGGGAAGTGAACACCGGGGAGCTGTTTTTT
NA	TRBJ2-7	TRBV7-6	NA	CASSLGNLDEQYF	TGTGCCAGCAGCCTCGGAAATCTTGACGAGCAGTACTTC
TRBD2	TRBJ2-5	TRBV25-1	few	CASSESFFWGGKETQYF	TGTGCCAGCAGTGAATCATTTTTCTGGGGGGGGAAAGAGACCCAGTACTTC
NA	TRBJ1-1	TRBV21-1	NA	CASSKVGCTEAFF	TGTGCCAGCAGCAAAGTCGGGTGCACTGAAGCTTTCTTT
NA	TRBJ2-1	TRBV4-1	NA	CASSQDQQRGIEQFF	TGCGCCAGCAGCCAAGATCAACAAAGGGGGATTGAGCAGTTCTTC
NA	TRBJ2-6	TRBV6-5	many	CASSYSSGANVLTF	TGTGCCAGCAGTTACAGCTCTGGGGCCAACGTCCTGACTTTC
NA	TRBJ2-4	TRBV7-8	few	CASSLGIAKNIQYF	TGTGCCAGCAGCTTAGGAATAGCCAAAAACATTCAGTACTTC
TRBD1	TRBJ2-1	TRBV29-1	once	CSARQGAYNEQFF	TGCAGCGCCCGACAGGGGGCCTACAATGAGCAGTTCTTC
TRBD1	TRBJ2-1	TRBV7-2	few	CASSTRQGYNEQFF	TGTGCCAGCAGCACCCGACAGGGCTACAATGAGCAGTTCTTC
TRBD2	TRBJ2-1	TRBV3-1	NA	CASSQRLATAGGEQFF	TGTGCCAGCAGCCAGAGACTAGCGACAGCGGGAGGCGAGCAGTTCTTC
NA	TRBJ1-3	TRBV15	few	CATSRGLFSSGNTIYF	TGTGCCACCAGCAGAGGCCTTTTTAGCTCTGGAAACACCATATATTTT
TRBD1	TRBJ2-7	TRBV29-1	NA	CSVRQGPYEQYF	TGCAGCGTCCGACAGGGCCCCTACGAGCAGTACTTC
NA	TRBJ2-6	TRBV12-3/TRBV12-4	NA	CASSSQGYPGANVLTF	TGTGCCAGCAGTTCCCAGGGGTACCCTGGGGCCAACGTCCTGACTTTC
NA	TRBJ2-2	TRBV12-3/TRBV12-4	NA	CASSPIGNTGELFF	TGTGCCAGCAGTCCTATCGGGAACACCGGGGAGCTGTTTTTT
NA	TRBJ2-7	TRBV20-1	NA	CSARDQSKGVEQYF	TGCAGTGCTAGAGACCAGAGCAAAGGTGTCGAGCAGTACTTC
NA	TRBJ2-1	TRBV24-1	NA	CATSDLAAEQFF	TGTGCCACCAGTGATTTAGCGGCTGAGCAGTTCTTC
TRBD2	TRBJ2-3	TRBV4-1	few	CASSLGAGGPDTQYF	TGCGCCAGCAGCCTAGGAGCGGGAGGGCCAGATACGCAGTATTTT
NA	TRBJ1-4	TRBV5-1	few	CASSIGLQKRDEKLFF	TGCGCCAGCAGCATCGGACTCCAAAAGAGGGATGAAAAACTGTTTTTT
NA	TRBJ2-1	TRBV20-1	few	CSARWSYNEQFF	TGCAGCGCACGATGGTCCTACAATGAGCAGTTCTTC
NA	TRBJ2-5	TRBV7-2	few	CASSLAGNYGYQETQYF	TGTGCCAGCAGCTTAGCCGGAAACTACGGGTACCAAGAGACCCAGTACTTC
NA	TRBJ2-3	TRBV19	NA	CASSPIGLSIDTQYF	TGTGCCAGTAGCCCGATAGGACTATCGATAGATACGCAGTATTTT